The TCR beta chain described here comes from a study of control samples from healthy donors and cancer patients. Only in-frame clones appear in the TCRdb table, and some are missing; sequencing was by immunoSEQ multiplex PCR. The sample carries around 110,000 clones, approximately 90% recorded once. The length of the CDR3 is 14 residues. The V and J ends lost 6 bases and 4 bases respectively, with 15 bases between them. The germline V gene has CDR1 MNHEY and CDR2 SVGAGI. The rearrangement links TRBV6-5 to TRBJ1-2; D is uncertain. Sequenced material: blood. The receptor's source is a woman in her 70s in good health. CDR3 bases: TGTGCCAGCAGAGGTGGGGAAGTCTTCTATGGCTACACCTTC. Translating gives CASRGGEVFYGYTF.